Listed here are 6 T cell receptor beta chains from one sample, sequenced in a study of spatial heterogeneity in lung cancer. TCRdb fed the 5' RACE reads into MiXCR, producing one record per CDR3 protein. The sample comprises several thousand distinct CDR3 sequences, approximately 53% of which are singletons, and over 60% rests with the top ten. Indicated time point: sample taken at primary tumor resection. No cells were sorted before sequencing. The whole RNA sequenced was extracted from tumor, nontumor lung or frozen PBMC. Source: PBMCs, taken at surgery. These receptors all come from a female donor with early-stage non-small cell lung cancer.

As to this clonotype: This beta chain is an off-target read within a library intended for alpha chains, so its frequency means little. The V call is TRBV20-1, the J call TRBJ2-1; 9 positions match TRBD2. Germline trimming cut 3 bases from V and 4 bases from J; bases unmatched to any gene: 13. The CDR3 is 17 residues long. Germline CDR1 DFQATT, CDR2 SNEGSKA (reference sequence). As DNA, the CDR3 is TGCAGTGCTAGGATCCGTCCCCGACTAGCGGTATACAATGAGCAGTTCTTC. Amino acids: CSARIRPRLAVYNEQFF.

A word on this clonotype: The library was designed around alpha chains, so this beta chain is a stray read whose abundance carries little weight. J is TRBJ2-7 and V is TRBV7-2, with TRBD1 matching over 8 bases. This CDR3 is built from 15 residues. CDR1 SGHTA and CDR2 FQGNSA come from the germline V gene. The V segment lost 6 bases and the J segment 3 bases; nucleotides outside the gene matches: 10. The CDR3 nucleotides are TGTGCCAGCAGATCCACCGCAGGGGGCGACTACGAGCAGTACTTC. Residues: CASRSTAGGDYEQYF.

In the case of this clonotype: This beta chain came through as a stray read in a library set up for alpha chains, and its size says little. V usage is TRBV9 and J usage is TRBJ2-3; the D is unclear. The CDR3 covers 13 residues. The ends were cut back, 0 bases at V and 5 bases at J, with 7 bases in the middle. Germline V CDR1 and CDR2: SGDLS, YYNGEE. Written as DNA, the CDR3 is TGTGCCAGCAGCGTAGGAGTGCAAGATACGCAGTATTTT. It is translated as CASSVGVQDTQYF. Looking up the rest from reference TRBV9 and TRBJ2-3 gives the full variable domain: DSGVTQTPKHLITATGQRVTLRCSPRSGDLSVYWYQQSLDQGLQFLIQYYNGEERAKGNILERFSAQQFPDLHSELNLSSLELGDSALYFCASSVGVQDTQYFGPGTRLTVL.

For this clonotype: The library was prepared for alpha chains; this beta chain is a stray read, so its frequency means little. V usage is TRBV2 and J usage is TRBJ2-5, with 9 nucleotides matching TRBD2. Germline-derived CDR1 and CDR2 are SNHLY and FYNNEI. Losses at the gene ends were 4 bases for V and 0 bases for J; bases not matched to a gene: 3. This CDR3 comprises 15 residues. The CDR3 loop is CASSVREGNQETQYF. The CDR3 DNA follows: TGTGCCAGCAGTGTGCGGGAGGGCAACCAAGAGACCCAGTACTTC.

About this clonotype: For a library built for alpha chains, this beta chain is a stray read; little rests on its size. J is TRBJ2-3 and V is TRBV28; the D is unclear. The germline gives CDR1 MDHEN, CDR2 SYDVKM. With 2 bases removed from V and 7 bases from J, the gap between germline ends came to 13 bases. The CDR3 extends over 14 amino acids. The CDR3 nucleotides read TGTGCCAGCAGTTTAACCGGATCCCGGCATACGCAGTATTTT. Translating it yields CASSLTGSRHTQYF.

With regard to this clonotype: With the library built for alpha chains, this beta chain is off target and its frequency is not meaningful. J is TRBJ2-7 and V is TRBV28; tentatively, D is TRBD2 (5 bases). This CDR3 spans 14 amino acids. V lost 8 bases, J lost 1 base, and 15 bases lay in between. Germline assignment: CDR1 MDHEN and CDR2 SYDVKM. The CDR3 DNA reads TGTGCCAGCGCCCATGGAGGAACTTCCTACGAGCAGTACTTC. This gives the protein CASAHGGTSYEQYF.